This T cell receptor (beta chain) is drawn from a study of control samples from healthy donors and cancer patients. Per the germline V gene, CDR1 is LNHNV and CDR2 is YYDKDF (reference sequence). The V end lost 0 bases, the J end lost 6 bases, and 9 bases lay between the germline ends. The CDR3 sequence is 14 residues long. Clones were read by immunoSEQ multiplex PCR, and TCRdb kept only the in-frame ones, dropping some. Found here are approximately 140,000 clones, about 88% of them singletons; the top ten hold roughly 8.7%. This TCR was recovered from a woman between 25 and 40 years old in good health. This sequence joins TRBV15 and TRBJ2-1; D is unclear. Sequenced: blood. CDR3 sequence (DNA): TGTGCCACCAGCAGAGACCGCGTCCTCAATGAGCAGTTCTTC. Translation gives CATSRDRVLNEQFF. The variable domain in full, completed from reference TRBV15 and TRBJ2-1, reads DAMVIQNPRYQVTQFGKPVTLSCSQTLNHNVMYWYQQKSSQAPKLLFHYYDKDFNNEADTPDNFQSRRPNTSFCFLDIRSPGLGDTAMYLCATSRDRVLNEQFFGPGTRLTVL.